Listed below are T cell receptor beta chains from one sample, sequenced in a study of Ad26.COV2.S vaccination and SARS-CoV-2 variants. Profiled with immunoSEQ multiplex PCR; TCRdb holds only in-frame clones, not every one. There are 200,000 to 300,000 clones in the sample; more than 75% occur only once, and about 10% lies in the top ten. Specimen: peripheral blood, collected in a trial of Ad26.COV2.S vaccine versus placebo. These TCRs come from a person aged 18-65 years who received the Ad26.COV2.S COVID-19 vaccine or a placebo. Each CDR3 is given with its conserved first and last residue. The order of the fields is J gene, V gene, D gene, clone size, CDR3 DNA, CDR3 protein. The D gene is left open where the match is weak. For some rows the clone size is stated as once, few or many, or as a class when expanded; others skip it.

>TRBJ2-1|TRBV7-3|TRBD1|-
TGTGCCAGCAGCTTAACAGGACAGGGCAACAATGAGCAGTTCTTC
CASSLTGQGNNEQFF
>TRBJ1-6|TRBV7-3|-|-
TGTGCCAGCAGCCTCTCCTATAATTCACCCCTCCACTTT
CASSLSYNSPLHF
>TRBJ1-1|TRBV9|-|few
TGTGCCAGCAGCCCCCGTTGGGGAACTGAAGCTTTCTTT
CASSPRWGTEAFF
>TRBJ1-1|TRBV10-3|TRBD1|-
TGTGCCATCAGTGAGTCAGGGACAGTGAACACTGAAGCTTTCTTT
CAISESGTVNTEAFF
>TRBJ2-3|TRBV19|TRBD1|-
TGTGCCAGTGACAGGGGGACAGATACGCAGTATTTT
CASDRGTDTQYF
>TRBJ1-1|TRBV3-1/TRBV3-2|TRBD1|-
TGTGCCAGCAGACAGGGGACGAACACTGAAGCTTTCTTT
CASRQGTNTEAFF
>TRBJ2-1|TRBV7-3|-|-
TGTGCCAGCAGCTTCTCCCTGAGGGGTGAGCAGTTCTTC
CASSFSLRGEQFF
>TRBJ1-3|TRBV7-9|-|-
TGTGCCAGCAGCTTAGGGGGGGTCGGCTCTGGAAACACCATATATTTT
CASSLGGVGSGNTIYF
>TRBJ1-5|TRBV27|TRBD1|-
TGTGCCAGCAGTCCCCTCTCCGACAGGGGACAGCAGCCCCAGCATTTT
CASSPLSDRGQQPQHF
>TRBJ2-1|TRBV27|TRBD2|-
TGTGCCAGCAGTTCCCTCGGACTAGCGGGGGGGTTCAGCTACAATGAGCAGTTCTTC
CASSSLGLAGGFSYNEQFF
>TRBJ1-2|TRBV28|-|-
TGTGCCAGCAGTTTATCAGCAGGGGTTCATGGCTACACCTTC
CASSLSAGVHGYTF
>TRBJ2-5|TRBV4-2|-|-
TGTGCCAGCAGCCAAGAAATAGCGGAAGAGACCCAGTACTTC
CASSQEIAEETQYF
>TRBJ2-1|TRBV15|TRBD2|-
TGTGCCACCAGCAGAGATATTGGGGGAGGGCCAGACAATGAGCAGTTCTTC
CATSRDIGGGPDNEQFF
>TRBJ2-5|TRBV4-3|TRBD2|-
TGCGCCAGCAGCCAGGGGGAGGGAGAGACCCAGTACTTC
CASSQGEGETQYF
>TRBJ2-7|TRBV28|TRBD1|-
TGTGCCAGCAACCCCCCGATGTTGGGACAGTCTTTTTCCTACGAGCAGTACTTC
CASNPPMLGQSFSYEQYF
>TRBJ1-2|TRBV28|TRBD1|-
TGTGCCAGCAGCCCGACCTGGACAGGGGAAAACTATGGCTACACCTTC
CASSPTWTGENYGYTF
>TRBJ1-3|TRBV23-1|-|-
TGCGCCAGCAGTCAGGAGGACAGCTCTGGAAACACCATATATTTT
CASSQEDSSGNTIYF
>TRBJ1-1|TRBV25-1|-|-
TGTGCCAGCAGTGAATACAGGGCTACTGAAGCTTTCTTT
CASSEYRATEAFF
>TRBJ1-6|TRBV19|-|-
TGTGCCAGTAGTGTCGACAGGAGCTCCTATAATTCACCCCTCCACTTT
CASSVDRSSYNSPLHF
>TRBJ2-3|TRBV9|TRBD2|-
TGTGCCAGCAGCGTAGGGGTTAGCGGGGATCTAGATACGCAGTATTTT
CASSVGVSGDLDTQYF
>TRBJ1-6|TRBV4-1|TRBD1|-
TGCGCCAGCAGCCAGGCAGGGGGAGATTCACCCCTCCACTTT
CASSQAGGDSPLHF